This T cell receptor beta chain comes out of a study of human T cells and chemical hapten exposure. From the RACE reads, TCRdb called clonotypes with MiXCR, one entry per CDR3 protein. The sample shows 100,000 to 150,000 distinct CDR3 sequences, roughly 13% of them seen only once. This clonotype was picked up a small number of times. Time point defined: pre-sensitization, week 0. The treatment was: therapeutic diphenylcyclopropenone sensitization with weekly scalp DPC. Losses at the gene ends were 7 bases for V and 6 bases for J; bases not matched to a gene: 11. The germline gives CDR1 SGDLS, CDR2 YYNGEE. The CDR3 is 14 amino acids.

The chain uses TRBV9 and TRBJ2-3; 7 bases fit TRBD1. The sample in question was whole blood, obtained in connection with sensitization to the hapten diphenylcyclopropenone (DPC). The TCR comes from a woman aged 18-29 years with alopecia areata. Some clones in this sample may be carry-over from other donors' samples. The CDR3 reads CASEGTDASDTQYF. The CDR3 DNA follows: TGTGCCAGCGAAGGGACAGACGCTTCGGATACGCAGTATTTT.